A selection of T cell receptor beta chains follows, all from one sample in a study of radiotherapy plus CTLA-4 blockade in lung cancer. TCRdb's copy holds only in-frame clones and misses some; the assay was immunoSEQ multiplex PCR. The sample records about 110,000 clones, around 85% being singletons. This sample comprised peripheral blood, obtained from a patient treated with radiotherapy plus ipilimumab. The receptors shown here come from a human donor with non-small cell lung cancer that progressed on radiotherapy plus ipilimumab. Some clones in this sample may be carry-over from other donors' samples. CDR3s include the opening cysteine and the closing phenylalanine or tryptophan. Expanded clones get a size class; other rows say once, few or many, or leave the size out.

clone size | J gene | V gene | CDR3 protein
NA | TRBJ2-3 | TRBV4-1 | CASSQVTSGGFASTDTQYF
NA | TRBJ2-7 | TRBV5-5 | CASSSPGQGTTGF
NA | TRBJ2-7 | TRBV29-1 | CSAAPGQYDEQYF
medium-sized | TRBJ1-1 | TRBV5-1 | CASSPQGAEAFF
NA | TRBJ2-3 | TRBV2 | CASSEGLGTDTQYF
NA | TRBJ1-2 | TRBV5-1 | CASSLQGNYGYTF
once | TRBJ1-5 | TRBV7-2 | CASSRGFYQPQHF
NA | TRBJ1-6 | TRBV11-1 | CASSLGPHYGGNSPLHF
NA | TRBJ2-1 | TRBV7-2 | CASSSRQGAYNEQFF
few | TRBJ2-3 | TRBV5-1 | CASSLELRRDWADTQYF
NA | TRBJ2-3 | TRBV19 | CASSMRAGGPDTQYF
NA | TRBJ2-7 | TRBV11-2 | CASSSPDSTTYEQYF
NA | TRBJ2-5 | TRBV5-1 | CASRRVTGGQETQYF
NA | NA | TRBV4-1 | CASSQGRPYGGRAYEQYF
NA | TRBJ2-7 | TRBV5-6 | CASSLSMNEQYF
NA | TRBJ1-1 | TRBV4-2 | CASSQGGGRTEAFF
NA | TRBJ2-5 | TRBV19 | CASKSAPGETQYF
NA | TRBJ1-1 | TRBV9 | CASSVAGQGTEAFF
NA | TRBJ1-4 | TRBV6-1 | CASSVGPRSNEKLFF
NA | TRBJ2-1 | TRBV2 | CASSESGGTYNEQFF
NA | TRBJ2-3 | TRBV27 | CASSPLAVRTDTQYF
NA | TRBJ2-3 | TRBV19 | CASSIAGADTQYF
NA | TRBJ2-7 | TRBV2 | CASRETGGGYEQYF
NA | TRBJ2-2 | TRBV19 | CASSLQGQGGTGELFF
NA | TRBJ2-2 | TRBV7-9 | CASSKQAGITGELFF
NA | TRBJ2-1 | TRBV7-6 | CASSLDLWGNEQFF
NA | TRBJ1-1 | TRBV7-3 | CASSLRMNTEAFF
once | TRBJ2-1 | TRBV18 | CASSRDRYNEQFF
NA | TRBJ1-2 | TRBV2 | CASINLGIDGYTF
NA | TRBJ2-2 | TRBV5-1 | CASSLATGGGGNTGELFF
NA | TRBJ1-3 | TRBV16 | CASSQQYGGLGNTIYF
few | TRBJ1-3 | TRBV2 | CASSEVGHSSGNTIYF
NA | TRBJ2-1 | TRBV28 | CASSFIHGPVNEQFF
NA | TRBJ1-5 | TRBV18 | CASSRPNQPQHF
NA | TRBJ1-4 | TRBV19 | CASTRTVDEKLFF
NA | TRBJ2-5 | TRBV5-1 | CASTGEEETQYF
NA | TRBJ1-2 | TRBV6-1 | CASSETGAYGYTF
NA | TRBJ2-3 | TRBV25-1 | CASRDTGADTQYF
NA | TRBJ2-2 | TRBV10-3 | CAISEWRVTRELFF
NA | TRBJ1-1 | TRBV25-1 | CASSEYAEAFF
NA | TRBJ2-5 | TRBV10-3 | CAITTGVQETQYF
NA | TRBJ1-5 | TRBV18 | CATPGKGQSNQPQHF